This section outlines one T cell receptor beta chain sequence together with its context. Antigen unknown. Germline loops: CDR1 LGHNA, CDR2 YNFKEQ. V shed 0 bases and J shed 1 base, with 11 bases lying between them. The CDR3 consists of 16 residues. The data were taken from a study of PD-1 blockade in classical Hodgkin lymphoma. Findings of the study overall: Complete responders' baseline diversity resembled that of newly diagnosed patients.

Following autologous stem cell transplantation, relapse occurred in every patient, and exposure to brentuximab vedotin varied. Isolation of CD4+ T cells from thawed PBMCs was performed by magnetic negative selection. Profiled with immunoSEQ multiplex PCR; TCRdb holds only in-frame clones, not every one. The repertoire has 7,500 to 8,000 clones, roughly 85% of them found once; the top ten carry around 1.8%. V is TRBV4-2 and J is TRBJ2-3; D gene ambiguous. The sequence was obtained from a human donor with classical Hodgkin lymphoma. The specimen was CD4+ T cells from blood, collected at baseline. CDR3 sequence (DNA): TGTGCCAGCAGCCAAGAGGCCCCCCCCCGCACAGATACGCAGTATTTT. Amino acids: CASSQEAPPRTDTQYF.